This T cell receptor (beta chain) originates from a study of post-analysis software for immune sequencing data. Unique molecular identifiers tagged the TCR beta cDNA libraries. Roughly 500,000 cDNA molecules came from 1 to 10 million T cells. TCRdb called the PCR reads again in MiXCR, with one record for every CDR3 protein. Of about 820,000 distinct CDR3 sequences in the sample, approximately 53% are singletons; the top ten hold over 4%. The CDR3 is made up of 15 amino acids. Trimming pared 0 bases from V and 5 bases from J, leaving 13 bases between. Germline CDR1 reads LGHNA; CDR2 reads YNFKEQ. In regard to this clonotype: The antigen remains unidentified.

General study findings and limits: TRBV5-6, TRBV5-1 and TRBV20-1 were among five TRBV segments more frequent in patients than controls. There was significantly lower normalized Chao1 diversity in multiple sclerosis patients than in controls.

The clonotype was recovered from a girl aged 10 to 17 with multiple sclerosis. Sequencing was performed on blood. V gene TRBV4-2 combines with J gene TRBJ1-2; D is unclear. Here the CDR3 DNA reads TGTGCCAGCAGCCAAGATCTTGAAGGGATTTATGGCTACACCTTC. Protein product: CASSQDLEGIYGYTF.